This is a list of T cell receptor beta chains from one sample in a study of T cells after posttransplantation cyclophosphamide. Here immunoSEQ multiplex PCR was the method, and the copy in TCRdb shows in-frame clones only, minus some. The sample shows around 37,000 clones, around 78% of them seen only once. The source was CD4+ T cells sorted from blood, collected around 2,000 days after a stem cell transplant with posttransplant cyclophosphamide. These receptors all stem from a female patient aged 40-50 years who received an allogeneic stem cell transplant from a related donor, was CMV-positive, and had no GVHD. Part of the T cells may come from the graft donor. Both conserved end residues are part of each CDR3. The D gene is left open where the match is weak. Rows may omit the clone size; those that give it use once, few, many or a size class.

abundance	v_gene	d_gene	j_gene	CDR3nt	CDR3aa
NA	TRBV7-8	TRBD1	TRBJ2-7	TGTGCCAGCAGCCACAGGGGTACCTACGAGCAGTACTTC	CASSHRGTYEQYF
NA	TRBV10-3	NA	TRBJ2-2	TGTGCCATCAGTGACCCCCCCGAGTTGAACACCGGGGAGCTGTTTTTT	CAISDPPELNTGELFF
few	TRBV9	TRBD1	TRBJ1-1	TGTGCCAGCAGCCTACGACAGGGGGCCACTGAAGCTTTCTTT	CASSLRQGATEAFF
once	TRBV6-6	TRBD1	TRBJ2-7	TGTGCCAGCAGCCCCAGTGGGACAGGGGGCGACGAGCAGTACTTC	CASSPSGTGGDEQYF
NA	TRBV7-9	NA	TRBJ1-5	TGTGCCAGCAGCTCTGGACAGCTTCATCAGCCCCAGCATTTT	CASSSGQLHQPQHF
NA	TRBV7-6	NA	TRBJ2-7	TGTGCCAGCAGCTTATTACGGGGCTACGAGCAGTACTTC	CASSLLRGYEQYF
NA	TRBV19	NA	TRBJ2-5	TGTGCCAGTAGCTCGGTGGGGGGTTCAGAGACCCAGTACTTC	CASSSVGGSETQYF
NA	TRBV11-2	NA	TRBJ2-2	TGTGCCAGCAGCTTAGGTGGGCACACCGGGGAGCTGTTTTTT	CASSLGGHTGELFF
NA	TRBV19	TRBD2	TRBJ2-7	TGTGCCAGTAGCCCCCTAGCGGGGGCCTACGAGCAGTACTTC	CASSPLAGAYEQYF
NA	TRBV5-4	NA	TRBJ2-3	TGTGCCAGCAGCTACCTAGTGACAGATACGCAGTATTTT	CASSYLVTDTQYF
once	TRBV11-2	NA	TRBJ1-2	TGTGCCAGCAGCCCAAGGGGCCTTATAAACTATGGCTACACCTTC	CASSPRGLINYGYTF
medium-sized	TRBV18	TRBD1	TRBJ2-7	TGTGCCAGCTCACCACCCGGCAGGGGGCAAGGCGAGCAGTACTTC	CASSPPGRGQGEQYF
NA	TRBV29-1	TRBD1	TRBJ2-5	TGCAGCGTTGATTGGGACAGGGGACCTGAGACCCAGTACTTC	CSVDWDRGPETQYF
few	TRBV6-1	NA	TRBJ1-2	TGTGCCAGCAGTGAAGACAGGTCCTATGGCTACACCTTC	CASSEDRSYGYTF
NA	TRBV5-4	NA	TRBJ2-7	TGTGCCAGCAGCATCGAAGGGGGTCTCTCCTACGAGCAGTACTTC	CASSIEGGLSYEQYF
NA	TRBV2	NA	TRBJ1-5	TGTGCCAGCAGTGAACAGTCTTTCAATCAGCCCCAGCATTTT	CASSEQSFNQPQHF
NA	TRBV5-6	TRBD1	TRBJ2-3	TGTGCCAGCAGCTCCGGACAGGGTACTGTGGGAGATACGCAGTATTTT	CASSSGQGTVGDTQYF
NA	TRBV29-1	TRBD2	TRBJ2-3	TGCAGCGTTGTTTGGGGACTAGCGGGGGCCCAGGGCACAGATACGCAGTATTTT	CSVVWGLAGAQGTDTQYF
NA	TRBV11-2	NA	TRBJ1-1	TGTGCCAGCAGCTCAAGAAGGCGGGATCCTGAAGCTTTCTTT	CASSSRRRDPEAFF
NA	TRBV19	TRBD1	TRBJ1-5	TGTGCCAGTAGTCCCCCGGACAGGGGGCTGTATCAGCCCCAGCATTTT	CASSPPDRGLYQPQHF
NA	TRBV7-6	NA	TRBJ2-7	TGTGCCAGCAGCTCTTTATCCTACGAGCAGTACTTC	CASSSLSYEQYF
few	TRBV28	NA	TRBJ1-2	TGTGCCAGCAGTTTAGGGGCGGCAGATTATGGCTACACCTTC	CASSLGAADYGYTF
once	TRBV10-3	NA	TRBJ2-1	TGTGCCATCAGTGAGTGGACAGATTACAATGAGCAGTTCTTC	CAISEWTDYNEQFF
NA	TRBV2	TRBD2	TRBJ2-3	TGTGCCAGCAGTGAAGAAAGCGGGGGGATGATCACAGATACGCAGTATTTT	CASSEESGGMITDTQYF
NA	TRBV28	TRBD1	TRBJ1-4	TGTGCCAGCAGTGTGGTCCCGGGACAGGGATCTAATGAAAAACTGTTTTTT	CASSVVPGQGSNEKLFF
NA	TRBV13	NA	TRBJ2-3	TGTGCCAGCAGCAATGATCGGGAGTTGACAGATACGCAGTATTTT	CASSNDRELTDTQYF
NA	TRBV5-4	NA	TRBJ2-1	TGTGCCAGCAGCTTGTTCAGCCCACTAGGAAATGAGCAGTTCTTC	CASSLFSPLGNEQFF
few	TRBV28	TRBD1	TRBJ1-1	TGTGCCAGCACCCTTTCCGGGACAGGGAGAACGGAAGCTTTCTTT	CASTLSGTGRTEAFF
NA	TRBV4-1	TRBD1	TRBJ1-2	TGCGCCAGCAGCCCGTTGCCCGGACAGGCGGAGTATGGCTACACCTTC	CASSPLPGQAEYGYTF
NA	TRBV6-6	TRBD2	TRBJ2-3	TGTGCCAGCAGTTACGGGACTAGCCGGAATACGCAGTATTTT	CASSYGTSRNTQYF
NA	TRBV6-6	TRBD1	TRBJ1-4	TGTGCCAGCAGTTCGACAGGGTCTAATGAAAAACTGTTTTTT	CASSSTGSNEKLFF
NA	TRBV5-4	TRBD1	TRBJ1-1	TGTGCCAGCAACCGACAGGGTCGAACAGGTGAAGCTTTCTTT	CASNRQGRTGEAFF
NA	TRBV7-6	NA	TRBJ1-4	TGTGCCAGCAGCTTAGCTGGGGGGGGGAGTAATGAAAAACTGTTTTTT	CASSLAGGGSNEKLFF
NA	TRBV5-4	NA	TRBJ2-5	TGTGCCAGCAGCTTGGAGGCGGGGCGGTCAGAGACCCAGTACTTC	CASSLEAGRSETQYF
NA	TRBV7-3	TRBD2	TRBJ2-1	TGTGCCAGCAGCCCAAGCGGGGGGGCCTACAATGAGCAGTTCTTC	CASSPSGGAYNEQFF
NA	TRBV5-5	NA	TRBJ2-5	TGTGCCAGCTCTCTGGAGGGGGGGCCAGAGACCCAGTACTTC	CASSLEGGPETQYF
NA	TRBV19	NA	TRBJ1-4	TGTGCCAGTAGTATCTTCGCGGATGAAAAACTGTTTTTT	CASSIFADEKLFF
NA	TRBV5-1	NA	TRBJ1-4	TGCGCCAGCAGCATTTCGACAGGTCTCAAACTGTTTTTT	CASSISTGLKLFF
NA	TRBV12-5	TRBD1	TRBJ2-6	TGTGCTAGTGGTTTGGTAACAGGGGGCGTCTTCTCTGGGGCCAACGTCCTGACTTTC	CASGLVTGGVFSGANVLTF
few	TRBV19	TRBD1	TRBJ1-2	TGTGCCAGTAGTAAGGGACAGGGACTCTATGGCTACACCTTC	CASSKGQGLYGYTF
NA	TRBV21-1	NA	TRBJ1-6	NA	CASSKGVAGGSYNSPLHF
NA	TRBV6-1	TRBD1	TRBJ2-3	TGTGCCAGCAGTCAACAGGGGGCTAGCACAGATACGCAGTATTTT	CASSQQGASTDTQYF
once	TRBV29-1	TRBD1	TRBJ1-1	TGCAGCGTTGATGGGACAGGGTCTGAAGCTTTCTTT	CSVDGTGSEAFF
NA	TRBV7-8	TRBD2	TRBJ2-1	TGTGCCAGCAGCTTGACTAGCGGGGGGTTATCCTACAATGAGCAGTTCTTC	CASSLTSGGLSYNEQFF
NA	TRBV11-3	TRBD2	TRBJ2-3	TGTGCCAGCAGCTTACAGTCTAGCGGGGGATTTGATACGCAGTATTTT	CASSLQSSGGFDTQYF
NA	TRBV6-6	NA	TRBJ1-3	TGTGCCAGCAGTTACTTTTCGGGCTCTGGAAACACCATATATTTT	CASSYFSGSGNTIYF
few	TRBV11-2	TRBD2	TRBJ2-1	TGTGCCAGCAGCTTAGAAACTAGCGGGGGGGCAACTGAGCAGTTCTTC	CASSLETSGGATEQFF
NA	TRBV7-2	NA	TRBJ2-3	TGTGCCAGCAGCCGACTGAGGACAGATACGCAGTATTTT	CASSRLRTDTQYF
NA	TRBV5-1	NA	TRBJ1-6	TGCGCCAGCAGCCAGGGAAGGTCCTATAATTCACCCCTCCACTTT	CASSQGRSYNSPLHF
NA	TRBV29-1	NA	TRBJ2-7	TGCAGCGTTGAAGGCATTAGGGGCGAGCAGTACTTC	CSVEGIRGEQYF
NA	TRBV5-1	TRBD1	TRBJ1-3	TGCGCCAGCAGTTCGGGACAGGGCTCTCTCTCTGGAAACACCATATATTTT	CASSSGQGSLSGNTIYF
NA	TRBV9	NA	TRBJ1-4	TGTGCCAGCAGCGTAGCTTGGATAGGTGCGGAACTGTTTTTT	CASSVAWIGAELFF
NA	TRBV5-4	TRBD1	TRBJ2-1	TGTGCCAGCAGCTTTATGACAGGGGGCGATGAGCAGTTCTTC	CASSFMTGGDEQFF
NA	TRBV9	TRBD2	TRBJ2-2	TGTGCCAGCAGCGTAGGGCTAGCGGGGGCCCAGGACACCGGGGAGCTGTTTTTT	CASSVGLAGAQDTGELFF
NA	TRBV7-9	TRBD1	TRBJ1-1	TGTGCCAGCAGCTTGAAATCCGGGACAGCTAACACTGAAGCTTTCTTT	CASSLKSGTANTEAFF